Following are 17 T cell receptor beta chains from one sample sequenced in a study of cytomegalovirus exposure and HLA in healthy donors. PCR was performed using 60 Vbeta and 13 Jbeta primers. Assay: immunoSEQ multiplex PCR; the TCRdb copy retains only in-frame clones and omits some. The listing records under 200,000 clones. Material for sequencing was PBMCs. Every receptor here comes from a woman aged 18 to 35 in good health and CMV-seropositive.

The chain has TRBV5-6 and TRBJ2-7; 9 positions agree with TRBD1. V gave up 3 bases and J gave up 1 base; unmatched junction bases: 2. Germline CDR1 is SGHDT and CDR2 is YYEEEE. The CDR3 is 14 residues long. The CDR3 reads CASSWGQGSYEQYF. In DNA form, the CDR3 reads TGTGCCAGCAGCTGGGGACAGGGTTCCTACGAGCAGTACTTC.

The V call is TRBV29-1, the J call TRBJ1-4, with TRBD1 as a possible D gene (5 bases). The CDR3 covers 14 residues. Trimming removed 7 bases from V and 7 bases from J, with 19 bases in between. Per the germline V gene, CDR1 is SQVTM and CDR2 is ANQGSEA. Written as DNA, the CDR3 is TGCAGCGCTCGGGTGGGGGAGGCGAGTGAAAAACTGTTTTTT. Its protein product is CSARVGEASEKLFF.

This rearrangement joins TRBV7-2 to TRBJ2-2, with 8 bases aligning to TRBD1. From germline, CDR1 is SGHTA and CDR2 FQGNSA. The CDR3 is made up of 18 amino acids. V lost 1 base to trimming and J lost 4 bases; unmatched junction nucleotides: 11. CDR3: CASSLVWWQGASTGELFF. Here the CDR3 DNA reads TGTGCCAGCAGCTTAGTATGGTGGCAGGGGGCGTCCACCGGGGAGCTGTTTTTT.

The CDR3 DNA follows: TGTGCCAGCAGCTCCCGAAAGGGGGGAGGGGGTGGCTACACCTTC. It encodes CASSSRKGGGGGYTF. The chain links TRBV9 to TRBJ1-2; D may be TRBD1 (6 bases). The CDR3 extends over 15 amino acids. Looked up from germline, CDR1 is SGDLS and CDR2 is YYNGEE. V lost 4 bases, J lost 7 bases, and 20 bases lay in between.

CDR3 sequence: CASSEAETGETQYF. The CDR3 nucleotides read TGCGCCAGCAGTGAGGCCGAAACCGGGGAGACCCAGTACTTC. The chain combines TRBV10-1 with TRBJ2-5, with D unresolved. Germline V CDR1 and CDR2: WNHNN, SYGVQD (reference sequence). The CDR3 totals 14 residues. Trimming pared 2 bases from V and 5 bases from J, leaving 12 bases between.

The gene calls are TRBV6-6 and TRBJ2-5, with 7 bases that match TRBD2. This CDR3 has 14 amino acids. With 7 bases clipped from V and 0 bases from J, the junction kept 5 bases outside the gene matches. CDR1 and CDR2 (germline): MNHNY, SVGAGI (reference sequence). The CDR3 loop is CASKRGLNQETQYF. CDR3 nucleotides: TGTGCCAGCAAACGGGGACTAAACCAAGAGACCCAGTACTTC.

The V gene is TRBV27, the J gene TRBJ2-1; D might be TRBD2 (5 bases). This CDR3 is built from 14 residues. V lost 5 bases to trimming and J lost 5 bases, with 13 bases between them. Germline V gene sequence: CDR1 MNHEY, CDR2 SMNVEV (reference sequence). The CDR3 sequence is CASSVRTANNEQFF. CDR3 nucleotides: TGTGCCAGCAGTGTGAGGACTGCGAACAATGAGCAGTTCTTC.

CDR3 bases: TGTGCCAGCAGCGTTCGCAGCGGGAGGGCCCAAGAGACCCAGTACTTC. Translated: CASSVRSGRAQETQYF. The gene calls are TRBV9 and TRBJ2-5; 10 bases are a match to TRBD2. J was trimmed by 1 base and V by 2 bases; bases with no gene match: 5. Germline lookup yields CDR1 SGDLS and CDR2 YYNGEE. CDR3 size: 16 residues.

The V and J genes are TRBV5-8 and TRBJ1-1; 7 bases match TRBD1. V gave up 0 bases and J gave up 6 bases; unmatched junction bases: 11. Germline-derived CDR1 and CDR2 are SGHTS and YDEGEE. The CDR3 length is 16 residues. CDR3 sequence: CASSLEGGRGWSEAFF. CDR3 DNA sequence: TGTGCCAGCAGCTTGGAAGGGGGCAGGGGGTGGTCTGAAGCTTTCTTT.

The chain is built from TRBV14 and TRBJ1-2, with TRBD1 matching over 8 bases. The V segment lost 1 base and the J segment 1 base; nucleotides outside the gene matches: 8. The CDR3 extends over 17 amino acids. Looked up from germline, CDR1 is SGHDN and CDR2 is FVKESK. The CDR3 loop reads CASSQARGQGFNYGYTF. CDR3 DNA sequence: TGTGCCAGCAGCCAAGCTCGAGGACAGGGTTTTAACTATGGCTACACCTTC.

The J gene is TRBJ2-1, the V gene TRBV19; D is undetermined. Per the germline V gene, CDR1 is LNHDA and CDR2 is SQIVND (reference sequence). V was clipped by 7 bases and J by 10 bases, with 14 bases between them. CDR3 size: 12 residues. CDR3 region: CASIGSNEEQFF. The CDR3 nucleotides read TGTGCCAGTATCGGTAGCAATGAAGAGCAGTTCTTC.

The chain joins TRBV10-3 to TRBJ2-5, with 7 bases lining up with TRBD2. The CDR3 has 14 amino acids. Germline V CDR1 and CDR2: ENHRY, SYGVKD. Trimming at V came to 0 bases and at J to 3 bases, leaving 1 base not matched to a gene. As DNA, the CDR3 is TGTGCCATCAGTGAGTCGGGGGGGGAAGAGACCCAGTACTTC. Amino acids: CAISESGGEETQYF.

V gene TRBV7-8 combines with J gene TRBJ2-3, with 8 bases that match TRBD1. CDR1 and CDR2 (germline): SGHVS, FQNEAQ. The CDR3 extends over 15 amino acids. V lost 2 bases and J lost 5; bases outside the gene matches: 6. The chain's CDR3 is CASSLLWTGRDTQYF. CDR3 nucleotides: TGTGCCAGCAGCTTATTATGGACAGGGCGAGATACGCAGTATTTT.

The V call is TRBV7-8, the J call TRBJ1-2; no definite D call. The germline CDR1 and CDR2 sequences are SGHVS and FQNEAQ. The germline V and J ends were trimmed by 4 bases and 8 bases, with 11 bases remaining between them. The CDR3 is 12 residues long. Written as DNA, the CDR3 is TGTGCCAGCAGCTCCATCCTCGCGGGCTACACCTTC. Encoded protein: CASSSILAGYTF. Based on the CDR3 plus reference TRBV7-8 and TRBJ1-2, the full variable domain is GAGVSQSPRYKVAKRGQDVALRCDPISGHVSLFWYQQALGQGPEFLTYFQNEAQLDKSGLPSDRFFAERPEGSVSTLKIQRTQQEDSAVYLCASSSILAGYTFGSGTRLTVV.

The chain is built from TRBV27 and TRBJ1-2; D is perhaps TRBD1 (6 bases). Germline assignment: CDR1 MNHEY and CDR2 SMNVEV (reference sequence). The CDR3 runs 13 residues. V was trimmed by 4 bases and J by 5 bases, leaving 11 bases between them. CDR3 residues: CASSSTGLYGYTF. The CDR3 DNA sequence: TGTGCCAGCAGTTCGACAGGACTTTATGGCTACACCTTC.

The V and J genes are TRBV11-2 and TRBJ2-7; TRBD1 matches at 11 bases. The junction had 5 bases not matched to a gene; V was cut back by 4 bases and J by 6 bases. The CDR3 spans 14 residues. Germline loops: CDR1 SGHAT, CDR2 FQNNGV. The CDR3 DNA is TGTGCCAGCAGCTGGGGACAGGGGGGTAGCGAGCAGTACTTC. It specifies CASSWGQGGSEQYF.

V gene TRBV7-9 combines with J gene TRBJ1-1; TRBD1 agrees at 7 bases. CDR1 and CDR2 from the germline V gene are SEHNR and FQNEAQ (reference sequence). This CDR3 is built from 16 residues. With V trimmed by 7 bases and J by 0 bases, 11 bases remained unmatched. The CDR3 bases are TGTGCCAGCATCATCGCCGGACAGGTAATGAACACTGAAGCTTTCTTT. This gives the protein CASIIAGQVMNTEAFF. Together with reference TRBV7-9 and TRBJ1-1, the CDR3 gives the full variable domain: DTGVSQNPRHKITKRGQNVTFRCDPISEHNRLYWYRQTLGQGPEFLTYFQNEAQLEKSRLLSDRFSAERPKGSFSTLEIQRTEQGDSAMYLCASIIAGQVMNTEAFFGQGTRLTVV.